Listed below are T cell receptor beta chains from one sample, sequenced in a study of cytomegalovirus exposure and HLA in healthy donors. Here immunoSEQ multiplex PCR was the method, and the copy in TCRdb shows in-frame clones only, minus some. This table holds around 62,000 clones, over 70% found once. The material sequenced was PBMCs. Receptors originate from a man aged 55 to 70 in good health and CMV-seropositive. Both conserved end residues are part of each CDR3. The order of the fields is D gene, J gene, V gene, clone size, CDR3 protein, CDR3 DNA. A D gene is named only where the DNA matches it firmly. For some rows the clone size is stated as once, few or many, or as a class when expanded; others skip it.

>.|TRBJ2-2|TRBV5-1|.
CASSLRSTTGELFF
TGCGCCAGCAGCTTGAGGAGCACCACCGGGGAGCTGTTTTTT
>TRBD2|TRBJ2-7|TRBV5-8|.
CASSSGGTSGGYEQYF
TGTGCCAGCAGCTCCGGGGGGACTAGCGGCGGCTACGAGCAGTACTTC
>TRBD1|TRBJ2-7|TRBV5-6|.
CASSLDPQDRVNEYF
TGTGCCAGCAGCTTGGATCCACAGGACAGGGTCAATGAGTACTTC
>.|TRBJ2-7|TRBV7-9|.
CASSPRPSTEHSYEQYF
TGTGCCAGCAGCCCCCGCCCTTCGACAGAGCACTCCTACGAGCAGTACTTC
>TRBD1|TRBJ2-2|TRBV11-2|.
CASSWDSTAGELFF
TGTGCCAGCAGCTGGGACAGCACGGCCGGGGAGCTGTTTTTT
>TRBD1|TRBJ1-2|TRBV2|.
CASSTQGAADGYTF
TGTGCCAGCAGTACACAGGGGGCAGCGGATGGCTACACCTTC
>.|TRBJ1-2|TRBV5-5|.
CASSFTTLRDYGYTF
TGTGCCAGCAGCTTTACTACACTTCGGGACTATGGCTACACCTTC
>TRBD2|TRBJ2-7|TRBV7-2|.
CASSFSGTSGSQQYF
TGTGCCAGCAGCTTTTCAGGGACTAGCGGGAGTCAGCAGTACTTC
>.|TRBJ1-1|TRBV7-8|.
CASSLPGGNTEAFF
TGTGCCAGCAGCTTACCCGGGGGAAACACTGAAGCTTTCTTT
>.|TRBJ1-2|TRBV6-6|few
CASSFTSYGYTF
TGTGCCAGCAGTTTCACCAGCTATGGCTACACCTTC
>TRBD1|TRBJ2-1|TRBV2|.
CASSRQGVDYNEQFF
TGTGCCAGCAGTAGACAGGGGGTAGACTACAATGAGCAGTTCTTC
>TRBD2|TRBJ2-1|TRBV9|.
CASSASGRAYNEQFF
TGTGCCAGCAGCGCTAGCGGGAGGGCCTACAATGAGCAGTTCTTC
>TRBD1|TRBJ2-1|TRBV7-9|.
CASTSPRGTGGNEQFF
TGTGCCAGCACCTCGCCCCGGGGGACAGGGGGCAATGAGCAGTTCTTC
>.|TRBJ2-5|TRBV5-1|.
CASSLGIGLSTETQYF
TGCGCCAGCAGCTTGGGAATCGGACTCTCGACGGAGACCCAGTACTTC
>TRBD2|TRBJ2-4|TRBV4-2|.
CASSQALSGGAANIQYF
TGTGCCAGCAGCCAAGCCCTTAGCGGGGGGGCGGCGAACATTCAGTACTTC
>.|TRBJ2-1|TRBV5-8|few
CASSLKGQRYNEQFF
TGTGCCAGCAGCTTGAAAGGACAGCGATACAATGAGCAGTTCTTC
>.|TRBJ1-2|TRBV7-9|.
CASSLALGGAGYTF
TGTGCCAGCAGCTTAGCGCTGGGGGGGGCAGGCTACACCTTC
>TRBD1|TRBJ1-4|TRBV7-6|.
CASSLGRGGQGASELFF
TGTGCCAGCAGCTTAGGAAGGGGGGGCCAGGGGGCTTCTGAACTGTTTTTT
>TRBD1|TRBJ2-7|TRBV29-1|few
CSVGKGQGYEQYF
TGCAGCGTAGGTAAAGGACAGGGCTACGAGCAGTACTTC
>.|TRBJ1-1|TRBV7-2|.
CASSYKTVPPEAFF
TGTGCCAGCAGTTACAAGACAGTTCCTCCTGAAGCTTTCTTT
>.|TRBJ2-3|TRBV2|.
CASSEGGGTDTQYF
TGTGCCAGCAGTGAAGGCGGAGGCACAGATACGCAGTATTTT
>TRBD1|TRBJ2-5|TRBV5-4|.
CASTTNRGGSETQYF
TGTGCCAGCACCACTAACAGGGGCGGTAGTGAGACCCAGTACTTC
>.|TRBJ1-1|TRBV5-1|.
CASSAQGSEAFF
TGCGCCAGCAGCGCCCAGGGGTCTGAAGCTTTCTTT
>.|TRBJ1-6|TRBV19|.
CASRVGGDSPLHF
TGTGCCAGTAGGGTCGGGGGGGATTCACCCCTCCACTTT
>TRBD2|TRBJ2-1|TRBV9|.
CASSGERDYRNNEQFF
TGTGCCAGCAGCGGCGAACGGGACTACAGAAACAATGAGCAGTTCTTC
>.|TRBJ1-1|TRBV5-1|.
CASSLVAGMNTEAFF
TGCGCCAGCAGCTTGGTGGCGGGTATGAACACTGAAGCTTTCTTT
>TRBD2|TRBJ2-7|TRBV7-6|once
CASSLALRGTSGMGEQYF
TGTGCCAGCAGCTTAGCGCTCAGGGGGACTAGCGGGATGGGCGAGCAGTACTTC
>.|TRBJ2-6|TRBV10-2|.
CASSVGLPSGANVLTF
TGCGCCAGCAGCGTGGGACTGCCCTCTGGGGCCAACGTCCTGACTTTC
>TRBD1|TRBJ1-1|TRBV7-8|.
CASSPHRGLNTEAFF
TGTGCCAGCAGCCCCCATAGGGGGCTTAACACTGAAGCTTTCTTT
>TRBD1|TRBJ1-4|TRBV5-8|.
CASSSGTGGNEKLFF
TGTGCCAGCAGCTCCGGGACAGGGGGTAATGAAAAACTGTTTTTT
>TRBD1|TRBJ1-2|TRBV6-1|.
CASRKTGTGTDGYTF
TGTGCCAGCAGAAAGACCGGGACAGGGACTGATGGCTACACCTTC
>TRBD2|TRBJ2-5|TRBV5-1|.
CASSSGTSGGSETQYF
TGCGCCAGCAGCTCCGGGACTAGCGGGGGGTCAGAGACCCAGTACTTC
>.|TRBJ1-1|TRBV10-3|few
CAISDGGDLTEAFF
TGTGCCATCAGTGACGGAGGGGATCTCACTGAAGCTTTCTTT
>.|TRBJ1-4|TRBV6-1|once
CASSERDEKLFF
TGTGCCAGCAGTGAGAGGGATGAAAAACTGTTTTTT